Below are 2 T cell receptor beta chains sequenced from a single sample in a study of T cells in Graves' hyperthyroidism and ophthalmopathy. Researchers amplified the TCR beta CDR3 regions from RNA transcripts. RT-PCR in the first round (using the HTBI primer set) targeted the TCR CDR3. TCRdb re-called the multiplex PCR reads through MiXCR, storing one row per CDR3 protein. The sample shows around 97,000 distinct CDR3 sequences, roughly 50% of them seen only once. The specimen was blood. These receptors were obtained from a man in his forties with Graves' hyperthyroidism.

V usage is TRBV20-1 and J usage is TRBJ2-1; D not certain. This CDR3 is 11 amino acids long. V dropped 4 bases and J dropped 3 bases, with 4 bases sitting between them. Germline V gives CDR1 DFQATT, CDR2 SNEGSKA (reference sequence). The CDR3 protein is CSAKVYNEQFF. In DNA, the CDR3 is TGCAGTGCTAAGGTCTACAATGAGCAGTTCTTC.

The table lists this clonotype with many counts. The CDR3 loop is CSARDRLAGGGDEQFF. In DNA, the CDR3 is TGCAGTGCTAGAGATCGGCTAGCGGGAGGAGGAGATGAGCAGTTCTTC. The chain carries TRBV20-1 and TRBJ2-1, with 11 bases matching TRBD2. Germline lookup yields CDR1 DFQATT and CDR2 SNEGSKA (reference sequence). The V gene end was trimmed by 0 bases and the J gene end by 8 bases; junction bases not matched to a gene: 9. CDR3 length: 16 amino acids.